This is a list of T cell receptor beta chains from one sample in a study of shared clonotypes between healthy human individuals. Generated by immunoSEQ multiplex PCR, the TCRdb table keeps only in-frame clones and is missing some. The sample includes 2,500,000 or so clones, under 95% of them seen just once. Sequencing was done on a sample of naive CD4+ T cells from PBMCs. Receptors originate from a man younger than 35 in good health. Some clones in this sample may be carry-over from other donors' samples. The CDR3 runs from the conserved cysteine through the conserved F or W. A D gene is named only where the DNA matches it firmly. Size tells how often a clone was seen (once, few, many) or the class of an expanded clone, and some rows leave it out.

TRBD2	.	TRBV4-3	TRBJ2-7	TGCGCCAGCAGCCGCGGACTAGCGGGAGTCTCCTACGAGCAGTACTTC	CASSRGLAGVSYEQYF
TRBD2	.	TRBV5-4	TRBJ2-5	TGTGCCAGCAGCTCCCGAGCGGGAGGGGAGGAAGAGACCCAGTACTTC	CASSSRAGGEEETQYF
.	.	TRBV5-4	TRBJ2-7	TGTGCCAGCAGCCTCGGGGGAGCGGAGGCCTACGAGCAGTACTTC	CASSLGGAEAYEQYF
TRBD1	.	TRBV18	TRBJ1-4	TGTGCCAGCTCATCCCCCGGGACAGTTAATGAAAAACTGTTTTTT	CASSSPGTVNEKLFF
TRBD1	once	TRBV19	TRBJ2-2	TGTGCCAGCGACAGGGTGGGGATCGGGGAGCTGTTTTTT	CASDRVGIGELFF
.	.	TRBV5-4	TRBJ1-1	TGTGCCAGCAGCACGGGTTTACAGGTAAAGAACACTGAAGCTTTCTTT	CASSTGLQVKNTEAFF
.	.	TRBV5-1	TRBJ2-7	TGCGCCAGCAGCTTGGCAGGGTCTAGGGCCTACGAGCAGTACTTC	CASSLAGSRAYEQYF
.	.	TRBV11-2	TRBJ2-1	TGTGCCAGCAGCTTATACGGGATTAAGCTGGCCAATGAGCAGTTCTTC	CASSLYGIKLANEQFF
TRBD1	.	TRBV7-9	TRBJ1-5	TGTGCCAGCAGCTCCTCAGGGGGCGGACAGCCCCAGCATTTT	CASSSSGGGQPQHF
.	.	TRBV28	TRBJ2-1	TGTGCCAGCAGTTTATCCAGGGCCTACAATGAGCAGTTCTTC	CASSLSRAYNEQFF
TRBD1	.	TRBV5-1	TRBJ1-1	TGCGCCAGCAGCTTGGCCCCGACAGGGGTGGGCACTGAAGCTTTCTTT	CASSLAPTGVGTEAFF
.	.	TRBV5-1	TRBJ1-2	TGCGCCAGCAGCTCCTCTACAGCTAACTATGGCTACACCTTC	CASSSSTANYGYTF
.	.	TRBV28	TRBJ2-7	TGTGCCAGCAGTTTAGTCCGGGGAGCCGGCGGTGGCCAGTACTTC	CASSLVRGAGGGQYF
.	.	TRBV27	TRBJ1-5	TGTGCCAGCAGTCCCACCGGGGGTCGCGGTCAGCCCCAGCATTTT	CASSPTGGRGQPQHF
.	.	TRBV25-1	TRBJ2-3	TGTGCCAGCAGTGACCCTAGAAGTGCAGATACGCAGTATTTT	CASSDPRSADTQYF
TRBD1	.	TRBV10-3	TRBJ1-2	TGTGCCACCAAGGACAGGGAGGAAGGGTACACCTTC	CATKDREEGYTF
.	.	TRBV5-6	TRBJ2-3	TGTGCCAGCAGCTGGGGGGACAGAACGCAGTATTTT	CASSWGDRTQYF
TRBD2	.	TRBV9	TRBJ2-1	TGTGCCAGCAGCGCGGGACTAGCGGACAATGAGCAGTTCTTC	CASSAGLADNEQFF
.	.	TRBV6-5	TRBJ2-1	TGTGCCAGCAGGAGCACCTACAATGAGCAGTTCTTC	CASRSTYNEQFF
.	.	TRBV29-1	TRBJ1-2	TGCAGCGTTGACCCGATGGACAGCTTCAATGGCTACACCTTC	CSVDPMDSFNGYTF
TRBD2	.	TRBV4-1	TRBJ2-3	TGCGCCAGCAGCCAAGCCAGCGGGGGCACAGATACGCAGTATTTT	CASSQASGGTDTQYF
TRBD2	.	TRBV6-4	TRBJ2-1	TGTGCCAGCAGTGGACTAGCGGGAGGTTCCAATGAGCAGTTCTTC	CASSGLAGGSNEQFF
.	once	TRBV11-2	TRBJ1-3	TGTGCCAGCAGCTCGAGGTCCTCGGGAAACACCATATATTTT	CASSSRSSGNTIYF
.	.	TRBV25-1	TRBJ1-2	TGTGCCAGCAGCCAGTTTCGGGGAGTGTCCGGCTACACCTTC	CASSQFRGVSGYTF
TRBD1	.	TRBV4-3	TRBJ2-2	TGCGCCAGCAGCCAAGCTGCCGGGACAGAGAACACCGGGGAGCTGTTTTTT	CASSQAAGTENTGELFF
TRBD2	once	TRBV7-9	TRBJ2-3	TGTGCCAGCAGCTCCGGGACTAGCGGGAGTGTAGATACGCAGTATTTT	CASSSGTSGSVDTQYF
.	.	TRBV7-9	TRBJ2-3	TGTGCCAGCAGCTTAGCCCGGGTTGCCGCAGATACGCAGTATTTT	CASSLARVAADTQYF
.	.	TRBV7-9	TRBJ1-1	TGTGCCAGCGGGGGGGACACTGAAGCTTTCTTT	CASGGDTEAFF
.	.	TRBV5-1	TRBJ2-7	TGCGCCAGCAGCTCGCTGCTCAAGGGAGAAGACGACGAGCAGTACTTC	CASSSLLKGEDDEQYF
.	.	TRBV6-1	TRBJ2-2	TGTGCCGCCTCAGGACCAGGCGCCAACACCGGGGAGCTGTTTTTT	CAASGPGANTGELFF
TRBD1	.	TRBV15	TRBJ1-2	TGTGCCACCAGCAGAGATAACGACAGGGGGCGAAACTATGGCTACACCTTC	CATSRDNDRGRNYGYTF
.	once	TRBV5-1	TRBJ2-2	TGCGCCAGCAGCAGTCAAGACACCGGGGAGCTGTTTTTT	CASSSQDTGELFF
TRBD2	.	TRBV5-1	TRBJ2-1	TGCGCCAGCAGCAGTCGGGAGGGTGAGCAGTTCTTC	CASSSREGEQFF
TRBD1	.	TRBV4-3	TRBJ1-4	TGCGCCAGCAGCCAAGGACAGGGGAACGAAAAACTGTTTTTT	CASSQGQGNEKLFF
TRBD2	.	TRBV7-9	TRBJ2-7	TGTGCCACCCTCCCTAGCGGGATGTACGAGCAGTACTTC	CATLPSGMYEQYF
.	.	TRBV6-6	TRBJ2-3	TGTGCCAGCACTTCCGGCGCTACGCAGTATTTT	CASTSGATQYF
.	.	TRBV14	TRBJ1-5	TGTGCCAGCAGCCCCAGCGGGCATCTCGATCAGCCCCAGCATTTT	CASSPSGHLDQPQHF
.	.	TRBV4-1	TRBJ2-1	TGCGCCAGCAGCCAAGCCGGGACGAACTACAATGAGCAGTTCTTC	CASSQAGTNYNEQFF
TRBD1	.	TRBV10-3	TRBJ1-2	TGTGCCATCAGTGAGTCTAGACAGGGTAACTATGGCTACACCTTC	CAISESRQGNYGYTF
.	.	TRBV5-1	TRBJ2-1	TGCGCCAGCAGCCTGGCCTCCTACAATGAGCAGTTCTTC	CASSLASYNEQFF
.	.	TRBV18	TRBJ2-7	TGTGCCAGCTCACCTCCGATTAACCCCTCCTACGAGCAGTACTTC	CASSPPINPSYEQYF
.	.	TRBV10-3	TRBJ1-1	TGTGCCATCAGTGTTGGTGGCAGGGTAGGGAACACTGAAGCTTTCTTT	CAISVGGRVGNTEAFF
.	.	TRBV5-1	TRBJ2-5	TGCGCCAGCAACCTGGGACCAACGACGCAAGAGACCCAGTACTTC	CASNLGPTTQETQYF
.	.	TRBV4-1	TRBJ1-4	TGCGCCAGCAGCCAAGGGGGAGCAACTAATGAAAAACTGTTTTTT	CASSQGGATNEKLFF
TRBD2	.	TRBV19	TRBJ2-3	TGTGCCAGTAGTATAGGGGACGGGAGGCCCACAGATACGCAGTATTTT	CASSIGDGRPTDTQYF
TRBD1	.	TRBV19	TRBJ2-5	TGTGCCAGTAGGACAAACAGGGGGCCAGAGACCCAGTACTTC	CASRTNRGPETQYF
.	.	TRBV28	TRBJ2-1	TGTGCCAGCAGTCCGGTTTCTTACAATGAGCAGTTCTTC	CASSPVSYNEQFF
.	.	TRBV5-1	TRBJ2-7	TGCGCCAGCAGCACGAGCGGGACAGCCTCCTACGAGCAGTACTTC	CASSTSGTASYEQYF